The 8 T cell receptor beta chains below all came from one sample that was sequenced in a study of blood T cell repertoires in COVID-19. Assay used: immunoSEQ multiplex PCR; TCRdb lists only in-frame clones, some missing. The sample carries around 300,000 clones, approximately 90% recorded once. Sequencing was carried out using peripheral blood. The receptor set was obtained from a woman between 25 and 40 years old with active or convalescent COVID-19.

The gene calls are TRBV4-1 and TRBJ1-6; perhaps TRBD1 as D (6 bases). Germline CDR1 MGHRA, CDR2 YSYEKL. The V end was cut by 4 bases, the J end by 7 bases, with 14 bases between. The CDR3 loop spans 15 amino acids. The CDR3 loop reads CASSLFYGQNSPLHF. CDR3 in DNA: TGCGCCAGCAGCCTTTTTTACGGACAGAATTCACCCCTCCACTTT.

Written as DNA, the CDR3 is TGTGCCAGCAGCTTCGGGGGGCGGACAGATACGCAGTATTTT. Encoded protein: CASSFGGRTDTQYF. The rearrangement uses TRBV7-3 and TRBJ2-3; D is perhaps TRBD2 (7 bases). Trimming shortened V by 3 bases and J by 3 bases, and 10 bases separated the two germline ends. Germline CDR1 is SGHTA and CDR2 is FQGTGA. The CDR3 runs 14 residues.

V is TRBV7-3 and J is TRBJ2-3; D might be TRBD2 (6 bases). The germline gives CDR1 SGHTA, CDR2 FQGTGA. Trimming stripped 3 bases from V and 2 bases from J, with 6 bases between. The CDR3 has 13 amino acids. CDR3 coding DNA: TGTGCCAGCAGCTTGGACTACACAGATACGCAGTATTTT. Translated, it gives CASSLDYTDTQYF.

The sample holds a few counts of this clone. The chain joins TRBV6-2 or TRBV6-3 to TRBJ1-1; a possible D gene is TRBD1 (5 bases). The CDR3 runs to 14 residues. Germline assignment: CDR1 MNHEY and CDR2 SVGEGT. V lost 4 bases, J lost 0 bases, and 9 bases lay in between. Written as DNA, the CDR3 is TGTGCCAGCAGTTCAGGGTGGATGAACACTGAAGCTTTCTTT. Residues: CASSSGWMNTEAFF.

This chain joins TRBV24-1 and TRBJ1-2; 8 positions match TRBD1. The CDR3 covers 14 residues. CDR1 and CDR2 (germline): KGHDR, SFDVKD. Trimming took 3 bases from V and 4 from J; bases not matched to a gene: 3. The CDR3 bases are TGTGCCACCAGTGATGCGGACAGGGTCTATGGCTACACCTTC. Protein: CATSDADRVYGYTF.

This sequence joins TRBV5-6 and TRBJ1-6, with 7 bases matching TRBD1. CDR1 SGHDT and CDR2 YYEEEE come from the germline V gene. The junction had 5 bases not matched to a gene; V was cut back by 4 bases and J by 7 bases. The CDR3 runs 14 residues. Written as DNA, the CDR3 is TGTGCCAGCAGCCCAGGACAGGAAAATTCACCCCTCCACTTT. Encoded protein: CASSPGQENSPLHF.

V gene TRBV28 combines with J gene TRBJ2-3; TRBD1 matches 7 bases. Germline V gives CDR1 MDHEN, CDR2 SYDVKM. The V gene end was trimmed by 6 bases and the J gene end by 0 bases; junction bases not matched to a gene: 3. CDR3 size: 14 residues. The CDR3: CASRGTASTDTQYF. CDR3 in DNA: TGTGCCAGCAGAGGGACAGCTAGCACAGATACGCAGTATTTT.

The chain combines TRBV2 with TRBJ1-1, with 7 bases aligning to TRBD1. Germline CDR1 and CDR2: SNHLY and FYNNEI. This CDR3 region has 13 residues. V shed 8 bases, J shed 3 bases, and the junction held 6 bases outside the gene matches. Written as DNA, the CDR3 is TGTGCCAGCGTAGGGGGCGCGGACACTGAAGCTTTCTTT. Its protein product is CASVGGADTEAFF.